The sequence of this T cell receptor (beta chain) was determined in a study of T cells after yellow fever vaccination. Findings and caveats of the study: The secondary response was weaker, and its peak arrived faster, on day 5 versus 15. It was a small share of clonotypes that appeared in both CD4 and CD8 compartments.

TCRdb ran MiXCR on the 5' RACE reads and lists one entry per CDR3 protein. Of 400,000 or so distinct CDR3 sequences in the sample, around 10% were seen once. Germline V gene lookup returns CDR1 LGHDT and CDR2 YNNKEL (reference sequence). Trimming took off 4 bases at V and 0 bases at J, with 12 bases between the two ends. CDR3 size: 16 residues. This clonotype appeared a few times. Its specificity is unknown. V and J are TRBV3-1 and TRBJ2-2; possibly TRBD2 for D (6 bases). The origin of this receptor is a man between 18 and 29 years old who received the YFV17D yellow fever vaccine. Specimen: PBMCs, collected on the day of the first yellow fever vaccination. In nucleotides, the CDR3 is TGTGCCAGCAGCCGCCTAGGGACTCCGAACACCGGGGAGCTGTTTTTT. This encodes CASSRLGTPNTGELFF.